The 18 T cell receptor beta chains below come from one sample, sequenced in a study. Adaptor-ligated barcode primers were used to amplify TRBV12-4/TRBJ1-2 clonotypes. From the multiplex PCR reads, TCRdb called clonotypes with MiXCR, one entry per CDR3 protein. The profile shows about 380 distinct CDR3 sequences, more than 30% of them singletons. Treg sorting used a CD4+CD25+CD127-/low gate. Sequences were obtained from tumor-infiltrating Tregs sorted from the breast tumor. All receptors derive from a female donor with breast cancer.

By frequency in the sample, this clonotype is medium-sized (0.01 to 0.1%). V is TRBV12-3 or TRBV12-4 and J is TRBJ1-2; tentative D call: TRBD1 (5 bases). V lost 6 bases and J 8 bases, leaving 10 bases between the germline ends. The CDR3 loop spans 11 amino acids. The CDR3: CASSQRGGYTF. Written as DNA, the CDR3 is TGTGCCAGCAGCCAGAGGGGAGGCTACACCTTC.

This clonotype was observed a handful of times. The chain carries TRBV12-3 or TRBV12-4 and TRBJ1-2; D is ambiguous. The CDR3 has 11 residues. V was trimmed by 0 bases and J by 8 bases, leaving 4 bases between them. CDR3 region: CASSLAEGYTF. The CDR3 DNA reads as TGTGCCAGCAGTTTAGCTGAGGGCTACACCTTC.

Relative to its sample, this clonotype is medium-sized (0.01 to 0.1%). The rearrangement uses TRBV12-3 or TRBV12-4 and TRBJ1-2; 8 bases line up with TRBD1. Trimming took 2 bases from V and 6 from J; bases not matched to a gene: 11. The CDR3 sequence is 16 residues long. The CDR3 sequence is CASSLTSGTGGDGYTF. In DNA, the CDR3 is TGTGCCAGCAGTTTAACCTCCGGGACAGGTGGCGATGGCTACACCTTC.

This chain joins TRBV12-3 or TRBV12-4 and TRBJ1-2; D possibly corresponds to TRBD1 (6 bases). There are 13 residues in the CDR3. V was clipped by 6 bases and J by 5 bases, with 13 bases between them. The CDR3 DNA reads TGTGCCAGCAGGCGCGCAGGGGATTATGGCTACACCTTC. Translating it yields CASRRAGDYGYTF.

The chain uses TRBV12-3 or TRBV12-4 and TRBJ1-2; 8 bases line up with TRBD1. The ends lost 5 bases at V and 2 bases at J; junction bases unmatched: 10. This CDR3 has 16 residues. Here the CDR3 DNA reads TGTGCCAGCAGTCGCGGATCCGGGACAGGCAACTATGGCTACACCTTC. Its protein product is CASSRGSGTGNYGYTF.

V usage is TRBV12-3 or TRBV12-4 and J usage is TRBJ1-2; D is unresolved. The CDR3 totals 12 residues. Trimming cost V 7 bases and J 4 bases, with 10 bases left between them. The CDR3 nucleotides read TGTGCCAGCACCCGGGTCCGCTATGGCTACACCTTC. It codes for CASTRVRYGYTF.

This clonotype was picked up a small number of times. V and J are TRBV12-3 or TRBV12-4 and TRBJ1-2, with TRBD1 matching 9 bases. With V trimmed by 6 bases and J by 10 bases, 3 bases remained unmatched. The CDR3 extends over 11 amino acids. The CDR3 DNA follows: TGTGCCAGCAGGGACAGGGGCGACTACACCTTC. Amino acid sequence: CASRDRGDYTF.

This chain uses TRBV12-3 or TRBV12-4 with TRBJ1-2, with D possibly being TRBD1 (5 bases). The CDR3 sequence is 13 residues long. Deletions cut 3 bases from V and 8 bases from J, with 13 bases between. As DNA, the CDR3 is TGTGCCAGCAGTTTGGGCAGGGAATACGGCTACACCTTC. It codes for CASSLGREYGYTF.

By sample share, this clonotype is large. The chain joins TRBV12-3 or TRBV12-4 to TRBJ1-2; D is unresolved. The CDR3 has 13 residues. Trimming took off 0 bases at V and 3 bases at J, with 5 bases between the two ends. In DNA form, the CDR3 reads TGTGCCAGCAGTTTAGCATCTTACTATGGCTACACCTTC. Translation gives CASSLASYYGYTF.

The J gene is TRBJ1-2, the V gene TRBV12-3 or TRBV12-4; 8 nucleotides align to TRBD1. The CDR3 extends over 14 amino acids. V shed 5 bases and J 5 bases; nucleotides not matched to a gene: 7. CDR3 nucleotide sequence: TGTGCCAGCAGTGGGACAGGTCTTGGGTATGGCTACACCTTC. Protein product: CASSGTGLGYGYTF.

By sample fraction, this clonotype is large (0.1 to 1%). The chain uses TRBV12-3 or TRBV12-4 and TRBJ1-2; the match to TRBD1 covers 7 bases. This CDR3 spans 13 amino acids. V trimming: 5 bases; J trimming: 4 bases; junction bases outside the gene matches: 4. CDR3 residues: CASSVDRVYGYTF. CDR3 DNA: TGTGCCAGCAGTGTAGACAGGGTCTATGGCTACACCTTC.

This clonotype is judged large. This chain links TRBV12-3 or TRBV12-4 with TRBJ1-2; D is undetermined. The V gene lost 4 bases and the J gene lost 3 bases, with 9 bases spanning the gap. CDR3 length: 13 amino acids. Here the CDR3 reads CASSSPLDYGYTF. As DNA, the CDR3 is TGTGCCAGCAGTTCCCCTTTGGACTATGGCTACACCTTC.

The J gene is TRBJ1-2, the V gene TRBV12-3 or TRBV12-4; D not resolved. V gave up 9 bases and J gave up 9 bases, with 14 bases separating them. This CDR3 comprises 11 residues. The CDR3 sequence is CASSYWASYTF. CDR3 nucleotide sequence: TGTGCCAGTAGCTACTGGGCGAGCTACACCTTC.

The chain has TRBV12-3 or TRBV12-4 and TRBJ1-2, with D possibly being TRBD1 (6 bases). The CDR3 consists of 13 residues. V shed 6 bases and J shed 3 bases, with 11 bases lying between them. Written as DNA, the CDR3 is TGTGCCAGCAGCCACAGGGCCGACTATGGCTACACCTTC. As protein: CASSHRADYGYTF.

This clonotype is medium-sized (0.01 to 0.1%) by share. The chain recombines TRBV12-3 or TRBV12-4 with TRBJ1-2; D not certain. V was cut by 4 bases and J by 3 bases, with 15 bases left in between. CDR3 length equals 15 residues. CDR3 sequence: CASSSGSPSYYGYTF. The CDR3 DNA follows: TGTGCCAGCAGTTCCGGGTCCCCGAGCTACTATGGCTACACCTTC.

By share, this clonotype ranks as hyperexpanded (1% or more). The chain uses TRBV12-3 or TRBV12-4 and TRBJ1-2, with no clear D. The V and J ends lost 0 bases and 1 base respectively, with 3 bases between them. This CDR3 is 13 amino acids long. CDR3: CASSLAHNYGYTF. The DNA of the CDR3 is TGTGCCAGCAGTTTAGCACATAACTATGGCTACACCTTC.

This clonotype is categorized as hyperexpanded. This chain connects TRBV12-3 or TRBV12-4 to TRBJ1-2; TRBD1 might be the D (5 bases). V lost 8 bases and J 8 bases, leaving 18 bases between the germline ends. The CDR3 loop spans 13 amino acids. DNA for the CDR3: TGTGCCAGCCGCCCCAGCAGGGATCGGGGCTACACCTTC. Protein: CASRPSRDRGYTF.

CDR3 sequence: CASSAAPDGGFYGYTF. CDR3 nucleotides: TGTGCCAGCAGTGCCGCCCCGGACGGCGGATTCTATGGCTACACCTTC. The rearrangement links TRBV12-3 or TRBV12-4 to TRBJ1-2; no clear D gene. Between the trimmed V and J ends, which lost 5 bases and 4 bases, there was a span of 20 bases. The CDR3 loop spans 16 amino acids.